The entry that follows covers one T cell receptor (beta chain) sequence. The CDR3 covers 14 residues. Germline V gene data show CDR1 as SGHDT and CDR2 as YYEEEE. The V gene lost 3 bases and the J gene lost 6 bases, with 16 bases spanning the gap. The record originates from a study of blood T cell repertoires in COVID-19. On the study more broadly: Italy, Spain and the United States were the sources of the convalescent and acute COVID-19 samples. Sources were T cells, B-cell-depleted T cells, or PBMCs; the material itself was cDNA or gDNA.

As processed by the authors: Amplification with reference gene primers provided the estimates of nucleated cell counts. Sequencing was performed with immunoSEQ multiplex PCR; in TCRdb, only in-frame clones are kept and a portion is missing. V, J and clone size were drawn from that table, and D and trimming were deduced from the DNA. Found here are 450,000 or so clones, about 90% of them singletons; the top ten hold roughly 0.84%. The receptor comes from a man younger than 35 with COVID-19, enrolled during active disease. Material for sequencing was peripheral blood. The gene calls are TRBV5-6 and TRBJ2-7, with D perhaps TRBD2 (5 bases). The CDR3 DNA reads TGTGCCAGCAGCTCGGAAAGGCTAGGGAGCGAGCAGTACTTC. It translates to CASSSERLGSEQYF.